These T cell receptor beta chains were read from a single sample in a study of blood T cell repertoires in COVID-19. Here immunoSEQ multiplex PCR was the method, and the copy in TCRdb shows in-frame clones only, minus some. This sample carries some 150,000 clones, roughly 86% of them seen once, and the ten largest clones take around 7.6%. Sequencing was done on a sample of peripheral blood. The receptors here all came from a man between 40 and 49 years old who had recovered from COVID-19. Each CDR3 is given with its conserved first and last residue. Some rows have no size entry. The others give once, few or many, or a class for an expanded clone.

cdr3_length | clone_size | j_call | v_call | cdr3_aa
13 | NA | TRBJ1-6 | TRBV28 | CASRGRTWSPLHF
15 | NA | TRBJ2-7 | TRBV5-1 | CASSFTGTSGVEQYF
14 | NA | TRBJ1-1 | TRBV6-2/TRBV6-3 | CASSYSPGGTEAFF
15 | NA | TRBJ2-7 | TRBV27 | CASSFATGGAYEQYF
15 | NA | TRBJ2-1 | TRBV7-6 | CASSLAQGGGNEQFF
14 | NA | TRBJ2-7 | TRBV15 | CATSRDRGQDEQYF
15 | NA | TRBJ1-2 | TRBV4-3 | CASSLTTPTNYGYTF
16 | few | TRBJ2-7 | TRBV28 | CASRALGEGLFYEQYF
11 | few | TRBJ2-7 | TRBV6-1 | CASSDTYEQYF
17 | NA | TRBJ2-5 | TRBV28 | CASSPPTTGFLRETQYF
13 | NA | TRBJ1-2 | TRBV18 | CASSVGTVDGYTF
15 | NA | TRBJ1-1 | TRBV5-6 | CASSIMRTGNTEAFF
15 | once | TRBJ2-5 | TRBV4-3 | CASSLSGLAQETQYF
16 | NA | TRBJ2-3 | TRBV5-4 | CASSPAPGEWTDTQYF
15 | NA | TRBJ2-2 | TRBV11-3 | CASSLGGTNTGELFF
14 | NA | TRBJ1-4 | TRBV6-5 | CASRNRAVNEKLFF
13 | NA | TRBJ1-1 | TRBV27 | CASSVQGHTEAFF
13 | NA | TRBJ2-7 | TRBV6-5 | CASLEGVSGEQYF
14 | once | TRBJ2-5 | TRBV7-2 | CASRLLQGRETQYF
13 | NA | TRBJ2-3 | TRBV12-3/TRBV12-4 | CASRDTSADTQYF
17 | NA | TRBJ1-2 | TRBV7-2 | CASSLGGDPQRYYGYTF
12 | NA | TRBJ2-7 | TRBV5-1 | CASSFDRGEQYF
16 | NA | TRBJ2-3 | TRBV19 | CASNRRGEGRADTQYF
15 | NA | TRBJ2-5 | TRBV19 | CASSFSRGPQETQYF
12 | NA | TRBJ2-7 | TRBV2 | CASSTGDYEQYF
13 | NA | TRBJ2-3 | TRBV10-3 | CAISPGGTDTQYF
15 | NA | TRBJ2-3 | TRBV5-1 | CASHGQATSTDTQYF
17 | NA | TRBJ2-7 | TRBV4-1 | CASSQEVRASGRGEQYF
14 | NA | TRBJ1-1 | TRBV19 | CASSIFYKNTEAFF
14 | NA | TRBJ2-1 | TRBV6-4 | CASSDGGGAEEQFF
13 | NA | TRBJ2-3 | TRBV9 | CASSEREADTQYF
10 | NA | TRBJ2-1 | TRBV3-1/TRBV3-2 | CACGRDEQFF
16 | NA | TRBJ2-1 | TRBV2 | CASSGGGLAGGWEQFF
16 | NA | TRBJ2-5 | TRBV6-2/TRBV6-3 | CASSLGRAGEGWAQYF
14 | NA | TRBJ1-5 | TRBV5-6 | CASSFTGTSTPQHF
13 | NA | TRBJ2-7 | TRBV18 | CASSPPSGVEQYF
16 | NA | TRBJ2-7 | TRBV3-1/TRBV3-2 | CASSQGWASGNHEQYF
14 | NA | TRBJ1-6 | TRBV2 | CASSGEGTNSPLHF
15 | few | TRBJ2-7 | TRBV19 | CASSPPGQGVNEQYF
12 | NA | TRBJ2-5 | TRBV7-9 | CAGGGYQETQYF
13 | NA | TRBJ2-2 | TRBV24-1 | CATHGTGAGELFF
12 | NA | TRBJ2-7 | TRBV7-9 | CASSLYEAVQYF
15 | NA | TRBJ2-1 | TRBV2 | CASSEAGTSPREQFF
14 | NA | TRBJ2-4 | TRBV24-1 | CATSRVEAKNIQYF
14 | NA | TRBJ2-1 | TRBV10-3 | CAIRNAGMDNEQFF
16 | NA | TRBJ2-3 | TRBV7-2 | CASSTRLAGTTDTQYF
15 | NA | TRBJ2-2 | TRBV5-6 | CASSLYGGNTGELFF
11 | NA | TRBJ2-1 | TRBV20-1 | CSASYGVKQFF
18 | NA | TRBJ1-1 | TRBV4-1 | CASSHPMGQGWSNTEAFF
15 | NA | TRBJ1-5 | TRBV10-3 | CAISDWHGGNQPQHF
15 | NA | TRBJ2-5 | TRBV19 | CASSSRIAGEETQYF
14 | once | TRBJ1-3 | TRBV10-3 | CAISDPVSGNTIYF
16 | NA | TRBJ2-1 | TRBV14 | CASSQTGLAPTKVKFF
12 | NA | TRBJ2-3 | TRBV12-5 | CASGLTLDTQYF
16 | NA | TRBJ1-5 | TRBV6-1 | CASSERIAAANQPQHF
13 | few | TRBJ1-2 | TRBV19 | CASSPRVNYGYTF
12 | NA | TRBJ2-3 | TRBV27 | CASSAGLTTQYF
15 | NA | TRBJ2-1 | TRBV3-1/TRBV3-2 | CASSRDGLGYNEQFF
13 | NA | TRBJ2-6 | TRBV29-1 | CSVTGAGANVLTF